This T cell receptor (beta chain) was identified in a study of T cell repertoires in cytomegalovirus infection. Germline V gene data show CDR1 as SEHNR and CDR2 as FQNEAQ (reference sequence). With 3 bases removed from V and 7 bases from J, the gap between germline ends came to 10 bases. The CDR3 length is 13 residues. TCRdb called the reads again in MiXCR, with one record for every CDR3 protein. The data contain hundreds of thousands of distinct CDR3 sequences, roughly 30% of them singletons. The sequence came from a human donor in good health (CMV status not recorded). Some clones in this sample may be carry-over from other donors' samples. Sequencing was carried out using PBMCs. V gene TRBV7-9 combines with J gene TRBJ1-5; no definite D call. The DNA for the CDR3 is TGTGCCAGCAGCTTGGAAGGTCGGCAGCCCCAGCATTTT. Its translation is CASSLEGRQPQHF.